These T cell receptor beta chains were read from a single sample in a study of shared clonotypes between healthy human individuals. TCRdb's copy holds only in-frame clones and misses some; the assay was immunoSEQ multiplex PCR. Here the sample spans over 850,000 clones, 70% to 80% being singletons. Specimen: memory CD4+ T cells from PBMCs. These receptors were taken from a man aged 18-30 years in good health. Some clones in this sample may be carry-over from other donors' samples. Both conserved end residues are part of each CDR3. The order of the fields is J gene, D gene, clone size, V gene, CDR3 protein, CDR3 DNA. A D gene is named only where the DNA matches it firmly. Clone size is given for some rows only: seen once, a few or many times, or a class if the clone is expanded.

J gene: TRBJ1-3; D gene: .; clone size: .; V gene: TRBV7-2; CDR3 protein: CASSLKGAGNTIYF; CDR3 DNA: TGTGCCAGCAGCTTAAAGGGTGCTGGAAACACCATATATTTT
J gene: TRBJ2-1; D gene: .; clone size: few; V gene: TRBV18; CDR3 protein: CASSPSGSYNEQFF; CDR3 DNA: TGTGCCAGCTCACCGAGTGGGTCCTACAATGAGCAGTTCTTC
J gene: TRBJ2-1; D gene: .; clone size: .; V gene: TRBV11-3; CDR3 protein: CASSQTSSEQFF; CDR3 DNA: TGTGCCAGCAGCCAAACTAGCTCTGAGCAGTTCTTC
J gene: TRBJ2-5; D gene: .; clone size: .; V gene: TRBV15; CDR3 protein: CATSRAPTEQETQYF; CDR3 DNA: TGTGCCACCAGCAGAGCCCCAACAGAACAAGAGACCCAGTACTTC
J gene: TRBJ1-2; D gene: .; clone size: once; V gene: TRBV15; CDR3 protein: CATSRDAWGEDGGYTF; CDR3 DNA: TGTGCCACCAGCAGAGATGCTTGGGGGGAAGATGGTGGCTACACCTTC
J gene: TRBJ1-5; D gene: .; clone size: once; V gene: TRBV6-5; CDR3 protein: CASSYGGSSNQPQHF; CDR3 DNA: TGTGCCAGCAGTTACGGCGGCAGTAGCAATCAGCCCCAGCATTTT
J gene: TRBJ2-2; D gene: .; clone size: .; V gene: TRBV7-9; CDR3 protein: CASSLGHRAATGELFF; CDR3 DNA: TGTGCCAGCAGCTTAGGGCACAGAGCCGCCACCGGGGAGCTGTTTTTT
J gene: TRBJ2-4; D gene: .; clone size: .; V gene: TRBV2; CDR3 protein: CASRVRVAKNIQYF; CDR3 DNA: TGTGCCAGCAGGGTCCGGGTAGCCAAAAACATTCAGTACTTC
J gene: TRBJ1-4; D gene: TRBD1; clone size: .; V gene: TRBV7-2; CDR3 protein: CASTQGGPREKLFF; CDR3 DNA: TGTGCCAGCACCCAAGGGGGCCCTAGGGAAAAACTGTTTTTT
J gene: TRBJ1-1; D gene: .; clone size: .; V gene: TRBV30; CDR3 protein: CAWKRQNTEAFF; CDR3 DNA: TGTGCCTGGAAGAGGCAGAACACTGAAGCTTTCTTT
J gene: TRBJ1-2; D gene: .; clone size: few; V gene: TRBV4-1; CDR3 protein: CASSQESTDVYGYTF; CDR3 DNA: TGCGCCAGCAGCCAAGAGAGTACGGATGTCTATGGCTACACCTTC
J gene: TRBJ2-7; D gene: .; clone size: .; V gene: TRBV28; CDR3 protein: CASSFGMRYEQYF; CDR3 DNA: TGTGCCAGCAGTTTCGGGATGCGCTACGAGCAGTACTTC
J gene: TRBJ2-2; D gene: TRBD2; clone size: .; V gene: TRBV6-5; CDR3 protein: CASSGTRANTGELFF; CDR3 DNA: TGTGCCAGCAGTGGGACTAGGGCGAACACCGGGGAGCTGTTTTTT
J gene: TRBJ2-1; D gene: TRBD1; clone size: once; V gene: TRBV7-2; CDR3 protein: CASSARGTGGSDEQFF; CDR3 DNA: TGTGCCAGCAGCGCTCGGGGTACAGGGGGCTCTGATGAGCAGTTCTTC
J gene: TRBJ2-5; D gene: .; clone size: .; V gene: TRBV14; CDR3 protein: CASSTGHETQYF; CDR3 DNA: TGTGCCAGCAGCACAGGGCACGAGACCCAGTACTTC
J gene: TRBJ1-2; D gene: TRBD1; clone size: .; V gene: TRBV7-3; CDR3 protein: CASSPGTGGFDGYTF; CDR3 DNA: TGTGCCAGCAGCCCCGGGACAGGGGGATTCGATGGCTACACCTTC
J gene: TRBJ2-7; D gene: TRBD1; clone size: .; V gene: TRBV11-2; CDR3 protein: CASSPRQGSYEQYF; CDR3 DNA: TGTGCCAGCAGCCCGAGACAGGGATCCTACGAGCAGTACTTC
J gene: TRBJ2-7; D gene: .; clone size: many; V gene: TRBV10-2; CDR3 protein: CASDEGGVTEQYF; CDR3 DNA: TGCGCCAGCGACGAGGGGGGGGTAACCGAGCAGTACTTC
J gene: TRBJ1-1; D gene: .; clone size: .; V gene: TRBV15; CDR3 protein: CATAPGSRNTEAFF; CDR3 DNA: TGTGCCACCGCACCGGGGAGCCGGAACACTGAAGCTTTCTTT
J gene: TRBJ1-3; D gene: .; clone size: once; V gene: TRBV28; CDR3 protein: CASSPGDRGNTIYF; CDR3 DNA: TGTGCCAGCAGTCCAGGGGATCGAGGAAACACCATATATTTT
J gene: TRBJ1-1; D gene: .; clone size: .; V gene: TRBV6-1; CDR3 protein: CASSEQNMDTEAFF; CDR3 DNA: TGTGCCAGCAGTGAACAAAATATGGACACTGAAGCTTTCTTT
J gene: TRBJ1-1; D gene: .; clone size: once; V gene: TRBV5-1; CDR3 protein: CASGGADTEAFF; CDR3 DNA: TGCGCCAGCGGAGGGGCGGACACTGAAGCTTTCTTT
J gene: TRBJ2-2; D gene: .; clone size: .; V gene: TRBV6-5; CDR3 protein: CASSYGSGDNAGELFF; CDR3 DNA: TGTGCCAGCAGTTACGGGTCAGGGGACAATGCCGGGGAGCTGTTTTTT
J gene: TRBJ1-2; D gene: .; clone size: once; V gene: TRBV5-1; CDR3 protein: CASSLGGRRNYGYTF; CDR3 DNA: TGCGCCAGCAGCTTGGGGGGAAGGAGGAACTATGGCTACACCTTC
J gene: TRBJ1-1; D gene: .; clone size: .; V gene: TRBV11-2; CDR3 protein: CASSPTGKGDYTEAFF; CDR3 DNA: TGTGCCAGCAGCCCAACAGGGAAGGGGGATTACACTGAAGCTTTCTTT
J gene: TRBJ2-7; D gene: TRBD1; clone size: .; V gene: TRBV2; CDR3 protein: CASKLGTGEYEQYF; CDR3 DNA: TGTGCCAGCAAGCTCGGGACAGGGGAGTACGAGCAGTACTTC